This entry describes one T cell receptor (beta chain). The antigen is not known. This entry is derived from a study of cytomegalovirus exposure and HLA in healthy donors. Study-level results: The authors later found HLA-associated TCR beta chains more clonally expanded than equally common others. HLA allele associations emerged for under 20,000 TCR beta sequences in a later analysis, at 0.05 false discovery rate. A later analysis found common viral pathogens apparently linked to several of the most significant clusters. Researchers reported in a later analysis that a missense DCLRE1C variant was tied to TCR beta V- and J-gene trimming.

PCR amplification relied on 60 Vbeta primers (plus 13 Jbeta primers). TCRdb keeps only in-frame clones here, not all; method: immunoSEQ multiplex PCR. Recorded for this sample: about 52,000 clones. Specimen: PBMCs. This sequence was found in a woman aged 45-65 years in good health and CMV-seropositive.

The CDR3 loop is CASSSGTSGRQQYF. The CDR3 DNA reads as TGTGCCAGCAGTTCCGGGACTAGCGGCAGGCAGCAGTACTTC. The rearrangement links TRBV28 to TRBJ2-5, with 11 positions matching TRBD2. This CDR3 is built from 14 residues. Germline CDR1 is MDHEN and CDR2 is SYDVKM. After removal of 4 bases from V and 11 bases from J, the junction contained 9 bases not matched to a gene.